The rows below give T cell receptor beta chains drawn from one sample of a study of neurological immune-mediated disorders. One entry per CDR3 protein results from TCRdb running MiXCR on the 5' RACE reads. The sample carries fewer than 35,000 distinct CDR3 sequences, around 3.4% recorded once. Sequencing was done on a sample of PBMCs. The receptors shown here come from a woman in her twenties or thirties with multiple sclerosis. Both conserved end residues are part of each CDR3. A D gene is named only where the DNA matches it firmly. A clone size is listed for some rows: how often the clone was seen (once, few, many), or a class if it is expanded.

D,V,J,size,CDR3,DNA
TRBD1,TRBV12-3/TRBV12-4,TRBJ1-6,many,CASSLMGQYSPLHF,TGTGCCAGCAGTTTAATGGGACAGTATTCACCCCTCCACTTT
TRBD1,TRBV29-1,TRBJ2-3,many,CSVGLGQGWTDTQYF,TGCAGCGTTGGGTTAGGACAGGGGTGGACAGATACGCAGTATTTT
TRBD1,TRBV12-3/TRBV12-4,TRBJ2-1,many,CASSPRTGLVYNEQFF,TGTGCCAGCAGTCCCCGGACAGGGCTGGTTTACAATGAGCAGTTCTTC
.,TRBV6-1,TRBJ2-1,few,CASMGRLQDEQFF,TGTGCCAGCATGGGGCGGCTACAGGATGAGCAGTTCTTC
.,TRBV12-3/TRBV12-4,TRBJ1-5,many,CASSFWTNQPQNF,TGTGCCAGCAGTTTTTGGACCAATCAGCCCCAGAATTTT
.,TRBV6-1,TRBJ2-2,many,CASKSVTAYSNTGELFF,TGTGCCAGCAAGTCAGTAACAGCTTATTCGAACACCGGGGAGCTGTTTTTT
.,TRBV15,TRBJ1-1,many,CATSRDRGFNTEAFF,TGTGCCACCAGCAGAGATCGAGGGTTTAACACTGAAGCTTTCTTT
.,TRBV5-1,TRBJ2-7,many,CASSLGGQPYEQYF,TGCGCCAGCAGCTTGGGTGGGCAGCCCTACGAGCAGTACTTC
.,TRBV4-2,TRBJ2-1,many,CASSQEGGKNEQFF,TGTGCCAGCAGCCAAGAAGGGGGGAAGAATGAGCAGTTCTTC
.,TRBV27,TRBJ1-5,many,CASSLRFNQPQHF,TGTGCCAGCAGTTTAAGGTTCAATCAGCCCCAGCATTTT
.,TRBV12-3/TRBV12-4,TRBJ2-5,many,CASSYRGQETQYF,TGTGCCAGCAGTTACCGGGGCCAAGAGACCCAGTACTTC
TRBD1,TRBV5-1,TRBJ2-1,many,CASSLTGTGGSGQFF,TGCGCCAGCAGCTTGACCGGGACAGGGGGCTCGGGGCAGTTCTTC
.,TRBV5-1,TRBJ2-1,many,CASSPPGLAESYNEQFF,TGCGCCAGCAGCCCCCCGGGGCTAGCCGAATCCTACAATGAGCAGTTCTTC
TRBD2,TRBV20-1,TRBJ2-1,.,CSARLTSGQIYNEQFF,TGCAGTGCCAGACTGACTAGCGGGCAAATTTACAATGAGCAGTTCTTC
TRBD2,TRBV10-3,TRBJ2-3,many,CAISSSGVSDTQYF,TGTGCCATCTCGAGTAGCGGGGTCTCAGATACGCAGTATTTT
TRBD1,TRBV3-1,TRBJ1-5,many,CASSGQGNSNQPQHF,TGTGCCAGCAGCGGACAGGGGAATAGCAATCAGCCCCAGCATTTT
TRBD2,TRBV20-1,TRBJ2-5,many,CSARGREVPRETQYF,TGCAGTGCTAGGGGACGGGAGGTCCCCCGGGAGACCCAGTACTTC
.,TRBV5-1,TRBJ2-1,many,CASSLGATSKYNEQFF,TGCGCCAGCAGCTTGGGAGCCACTAGCAAGTACAATGAGCAGTTCTTC
.,TRBV20-1,TRBJ2-5,many,CSTRDPLRETQYF,TGCAGCACCCGGGACCCCCTCAGGGAGACCCAGTACTTC
.,TRBV5-1,TRBJ2-7,many,CASSLVGIHEQYF,TGCGCCAGCAGCTTAGTGGGGATTCACGAGCAGTACTTC
.,TRBV6-5,TRBJ1-4,many,CASSYRGVWATNEKLFF,TGTGCCAGCAGTTACCGGGGGGTCTGGGCAACTAATGAAAAACTGTTTTTT
.,TRBV20-1,TRBJ1-4,many,CSARDPRVGEKLFF,TGCAGTGCTAGAGATCCCAGGGTAGGCGAAAAACTGTTTTTT
.,TRBV20-1,TRBJ1-1,many,CSARPRVGEAFF,TGCAGTGCTCGGCCCAGGGTAGGTGAAGCTTTCTTT
TRBD2,TRBV5-1,TRBJ2-3,many,CASYGLAGTDTQYF,TGCGCCAGCTATGGACTAGCGGGCACAGATACGCAGTATTTT
.,TRBV20-1,TRBJ1-1,many,CSARVPDLGVRPEAFF,TGCAGTGCTAGGGTCCCGGACCTCGGGGTAAGACCTGAAGCTTTCTTT